This T cell receptor (beta chain) is from a study of blood T cells in healthy people across ages (dated by TCRdb to between 2014 and 2017). Some background on the complete study: In model experiments, template switching captured about one uniquely barcoded TCR beta cDNA molecule for every two T cells. Using deep sequencing normalized with unique cDNA molecular identifiers, the study measured how TCR beta repertoire diversity changes with age. Four age groups were formed from the donors: young (average approximately 17 years), middle-aged (less than 40), aged (about 62) and long-lived (around 82). Using the same blood draw, the study looked at two additional independent replicas of 1 million unique cDNA reads for two donors, one aged 18 to 30 and the other aged 80 or older.

To note about this clonotype: What this receptor recognizes is not known. Base qualities were left out, and no much larger clone turns up one base away.

Findings and caveats that apply to the study as a whole: As age increased, observed TCR beta diversity per million T cells dropped in a roughly linear way, and a significant reduction was already evident by age roughly 40. The percentage of naive T cells measured by flow cytometry correlated strongly with observed TCR beta diversity. The CMV infection status of donors was not known, potentially confounding age-related changes in expanded clonotypes. Since profiling was done on bulk unsorted PBMCs, naive and antigen-experienced compartments could not be conclusively compared. Compared with the aged group, the long-lived group had more naive CD4+ T cells, fewer expanded clones and increased TCR diversity, a pattern suggesting age selection. Total diversity estimates from one million sequenced T cells were considered lower bounds and underestimates.

The donors were roughly 40 Caucasian individuals from Russia, aged about 6 to 95 years, who were systemically healthy. Each donor gave approximately 9.3 milliliters of peripheral blood, collected into EDTA-treated Vacutainer tubes. Ficoll-Paque density-gradient centrifugation was used to isolate PBMCs, with at least 6.5 million per sample. Total RNA, at least 6 micrograms per sample, was extracted from PBMCs with Trizol reagent. For every donor, flow cytometry on a PBMC aliquot measured the percentage of naive CD45RAhigh/CD27high T cells. Library method: 5' RACE. The sequencer listed for this sample is Illumina HiSeq 2500. A second PCR of about 6 to 12 cycles was run with a J-beta primer mix and a sample-barcoded 5' primer. A template-switch 5' adaptor carrying 12 random nucleotides introduced a unique molecular identifier onto each TCR beta cDNA molecule. Each sample yielded at least 2.5 million CDR3-containing paired-end reads. First-strand cDNA was synthesized from all RNA with the Mint cDNA synthesis kit, primed by a TRBC-specific oligonucleotide. Following uracil-DNA glycosylase treatment, a first 18-cycle PCR with universal primers M1SS and BC2_uni_R was performed on all cDNA. In the source study's methods: For normalization, 1 million high-quality reads were randomly selected from each sample, with every read carrying a distinct molecular identifier. Instead of being binned into consensus sequences, reads with shared molecular identifiers were discarded. MiTCR, set to a Q25 quality threshold and the strictest error-elimination algorithm, was used for CDR3 identification, clonotype clustering and error correction. Lower-bound total TCR beta diversity was estimated with a nonparametric unseen species model using Euler transformation. The public reads were reanalyzed by TCRdb: fastp trimming at Q25, MiXCR alignment, in-frame beta chains only. Rows are combined by CDR3 protein, so each entry shows the most common genes and DNA. TCRdb assigned the V and J calls; the authors' analysis was not used. In all, the sample holds under 700,000 distinct CDR3 sequences, and approximately 25% of those were seen once. The ten largest clones add up to 8.5% to 9.5% of the sample.

The CDR3 runs 15 residues from the cysteine to the phenylalanine. Only the CDR3 DNA stays, 45 bases, in frame from base 1. CDR1 DFQATT and CDR2 SNEGSKA were looked up in the germline V gene (reference sequence). V sheds 1 base and J sheds 1 base, leaving 13 bases between their ends. These sequences were also reported in another study, on T cells of mothers and their children. Per that second paper: Nine systemically healthy Caucasian individuals served as donors, namely three mothers together with their six children. cDNA synthesis consumed the entire amount of extracted RNA, loaded at about 1.5 ug RNA in each 15 ul reaction. Sample barcodes and 2-4 random nucleotides were added via the M1S primer in the second PCR. Over 10 million TCR beta CDR3 reads came from each mother, compared with some 3 million reads from each child. Thymic selection shapes the output of TCR recombination in a similar way in related and unrelated pairs, and inherited differences have a minor effect. Normalized repertoire overlap was always found to be slightly, but never significantly, higher in related mother-child pairs than in unrelated mother-child pairs. Persistent microchimeric T cell clones were not detected, at a sensitivity of 85 to 100 clones per million clonotypes. Deep NGS was used in the study to compare the TCR beta repertoires of mothers and children and to look for features that separate related mother-child pairs from unrelated individuals. The mean age was about 38 +/- 4 years for the mothers and roughly 10 +/- 4 years for the children. Libraries were sequenced on Illumina HiSeq 2000 with 100+100 nt paired-end reads after adapter ligation with NEBNext reagents. Mother and child libraries were prepared a month apart and sequenced in separate runs to prevent cross-contamination. For each donor, between about 450,000 and 2,300,000 distinct TCR beta clonotypes were identified. Naive TCR beta clonotypes were estimated from low-frequency clonotypes matched to each donor's FACS-determined naive share, without sorting.

The specimen was blood. In this chain, TRBV20-1 is recombined with TRBJ2-5; the D gene is possibly TRBD1 or TRBD2, with 5 bases matching each. This TCR derives from a boy younger than 18 in good health. The CDR3: CSARVRVRVQETQYF. The sequenced DNA is TGCAGTGCTAGAGTCAGGGTGAGGGTCCAAGAGACCCAGTACTTC.